The T cell receptor (beta chain) under discussion was sequenced for a study of cytomegalovirus exposure and HLA in healthy donors. Study context: Later analysis reported that the approximately 120 validation repertoires shared the platform of the roughly 700 first-cohort repertoires. Findings and limits, study-wide: Subsequent analysis of the approximately 110 validation repertoires found a tendency for first-cohort TCR clusters to co-occur.

Separate from the approximately 670-subject first cohort was the approximately 120-subject validation cohort, to which the donors belonged. On this clone: The antigen remains undetermined.

Sequenced by immunoSEQ multiplex PCR; TCRdb stores in-frame clones only, minus some. The sample has 35,000 to 55,000 clones; more than 85% are singletons. V lost 10 bases to trimming and J lost 3 bases, with 19 bases between them. The CDR3 is 15 residues long. Germline values: CDR1 MNHNY, CDR2 SVGAGI (reference sequence). This TCR derives from a woman in her late teens or twenties in good health and CMV-seronegative. The genes are TRBV6-6 and TRBJ2-1; maybe TRBD1 (5 bases). The sequenced material came from PBMCs. The chain's CDR3 is CATGPGHAYYNEQFF. CDR3 nucleotides: TGTGCCACCGGTCCAGGACACGCGTACTACAATGAGCAGTTCTTC.